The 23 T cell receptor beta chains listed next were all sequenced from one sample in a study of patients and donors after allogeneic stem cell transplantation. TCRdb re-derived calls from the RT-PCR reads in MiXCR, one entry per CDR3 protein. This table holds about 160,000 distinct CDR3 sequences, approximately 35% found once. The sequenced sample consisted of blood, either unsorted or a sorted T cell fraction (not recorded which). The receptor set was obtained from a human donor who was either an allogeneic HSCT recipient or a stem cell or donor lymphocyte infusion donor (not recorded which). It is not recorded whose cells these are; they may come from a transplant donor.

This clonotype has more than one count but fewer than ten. The CDR3 bases are TGTGCCAGCAGTCCCGCAAACGCTGAAGCTTTCTTT. This sequence encodes CASSPANAEAFF. This chain links TRBV12-3 or TRBV12-4 with TRBJ1-1; D unclear. Trimming pared 5 bases from V and 6 bases from J, leaving 10 bases between. This CDR3 is 12 amino acids long.

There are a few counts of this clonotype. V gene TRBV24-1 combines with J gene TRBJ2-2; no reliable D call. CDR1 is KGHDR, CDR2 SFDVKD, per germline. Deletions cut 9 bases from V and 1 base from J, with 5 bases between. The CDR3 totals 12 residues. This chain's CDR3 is CATGRNTGELFF. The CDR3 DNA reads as TGTGCCACCGGCAGGAACACCGGGGAGCTGTTTTTT.

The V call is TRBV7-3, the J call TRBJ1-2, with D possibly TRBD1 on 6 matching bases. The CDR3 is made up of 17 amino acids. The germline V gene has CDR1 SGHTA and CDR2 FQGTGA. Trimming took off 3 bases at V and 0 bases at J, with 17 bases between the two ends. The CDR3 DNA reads TGTGCCAGCAGCTTTATCGGGGGGACATCAGCTAACTATGGCTACACCTTC. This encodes CASSFIGGTSANYGYTF.

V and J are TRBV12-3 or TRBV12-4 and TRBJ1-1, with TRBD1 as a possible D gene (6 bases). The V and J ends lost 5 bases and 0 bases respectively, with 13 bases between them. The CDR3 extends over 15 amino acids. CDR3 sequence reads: CASSPEQGMNTEAFF. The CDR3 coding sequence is TGTGCCAGCAGTCCCGAACAGGGAATGAACACTGAAGCTTTCTTT.

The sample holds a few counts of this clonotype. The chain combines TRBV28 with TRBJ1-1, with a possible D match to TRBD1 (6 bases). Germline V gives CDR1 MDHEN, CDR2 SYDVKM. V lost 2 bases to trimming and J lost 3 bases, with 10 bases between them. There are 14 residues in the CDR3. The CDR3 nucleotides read TGTGCCAGCAGTTTAGGGGGCGAGTACACTGAAGCTTTCTTT. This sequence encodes CASSLGGEYTEAFF.

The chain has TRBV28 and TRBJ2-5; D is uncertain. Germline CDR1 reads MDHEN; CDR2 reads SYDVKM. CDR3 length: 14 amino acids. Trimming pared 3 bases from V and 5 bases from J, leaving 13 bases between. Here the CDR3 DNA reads TGTGCCAGCAGTTTCCCTCGGGCGGTGGAGACCCAGTACTTC. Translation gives CASSFPRAVETQYF.

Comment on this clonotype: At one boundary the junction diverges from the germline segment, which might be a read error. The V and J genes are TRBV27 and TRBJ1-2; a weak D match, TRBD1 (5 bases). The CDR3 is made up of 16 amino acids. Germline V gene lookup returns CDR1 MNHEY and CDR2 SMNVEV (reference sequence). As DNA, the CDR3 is TGTGCCAGCAGTCCCAACCGGGATCTAAGGACAAGGGCGGGAAGTTTC. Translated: CASSPNRDLRTRAGSF.

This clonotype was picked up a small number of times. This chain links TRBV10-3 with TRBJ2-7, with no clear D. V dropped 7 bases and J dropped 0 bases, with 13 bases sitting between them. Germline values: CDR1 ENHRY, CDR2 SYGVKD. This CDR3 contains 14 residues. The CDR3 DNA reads TGTGCCATCATGAATCCCCCCCACTCCTACGAGCAGTACGTC. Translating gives CAIMNPPHSYEQYV.

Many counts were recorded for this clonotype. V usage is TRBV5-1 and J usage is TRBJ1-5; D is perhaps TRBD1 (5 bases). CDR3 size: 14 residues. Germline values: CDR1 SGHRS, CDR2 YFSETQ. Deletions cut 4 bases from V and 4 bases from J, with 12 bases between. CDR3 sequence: CASSEIAGNQPQHF. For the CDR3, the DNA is TGCGCCAGCAGCGAGATCGCAGGGAATCAGCCCCAGCATTTT. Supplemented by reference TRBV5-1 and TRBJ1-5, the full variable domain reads KAGVTQTPRYLIKTRGQQVTLSCSPISGHRSVSWYQQTPGQGLQFLFEYFSETQRNKGNFPGRFSGRQFSNSRSEMNVSTLELGDSALYLCASSEIAGNQPQHFGDGTRLSIL.

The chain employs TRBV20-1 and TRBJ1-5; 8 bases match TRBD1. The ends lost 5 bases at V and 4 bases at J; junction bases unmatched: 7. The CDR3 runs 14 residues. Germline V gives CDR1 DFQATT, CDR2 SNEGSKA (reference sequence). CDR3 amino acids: CSAPGTGLNQPQHF. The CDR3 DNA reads TGCAGTGCTCCCGGGACAGGTTTAAATCAGCCCCAGCATTTT.

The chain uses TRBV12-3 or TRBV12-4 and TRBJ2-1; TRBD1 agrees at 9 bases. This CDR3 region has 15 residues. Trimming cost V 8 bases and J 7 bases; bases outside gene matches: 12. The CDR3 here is CASLNRDRASNEQFF. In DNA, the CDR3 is TGTGCCAGCCTCAACCGGGACAGGGCCTCGAATGAGCAGTTCTTC.

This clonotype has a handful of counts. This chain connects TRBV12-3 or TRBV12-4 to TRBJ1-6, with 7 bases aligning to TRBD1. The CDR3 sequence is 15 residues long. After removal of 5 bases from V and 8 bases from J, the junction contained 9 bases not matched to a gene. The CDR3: CASSPQGGKDSPLHF. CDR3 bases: TGTGCCAGCAGTCCCCAGGGGGGAAAAGATTCACCCCTCCACTTT.

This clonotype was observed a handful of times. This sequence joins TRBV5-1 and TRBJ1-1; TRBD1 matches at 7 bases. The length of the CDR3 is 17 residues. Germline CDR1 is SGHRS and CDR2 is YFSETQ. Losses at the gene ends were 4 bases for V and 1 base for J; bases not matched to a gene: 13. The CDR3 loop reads CASSRNSGTDRNTEAFF. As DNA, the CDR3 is TGCGCCAGCAGCAGAAACTCCGGGACAGACAGGAACACTGAAGCTTTCTTT.

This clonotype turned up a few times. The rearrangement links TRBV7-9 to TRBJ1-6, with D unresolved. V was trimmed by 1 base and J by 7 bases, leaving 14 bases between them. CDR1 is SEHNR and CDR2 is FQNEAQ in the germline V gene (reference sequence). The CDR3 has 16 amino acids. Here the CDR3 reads CASSLVLGLLNSPLHF. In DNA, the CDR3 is TGTGCCAGCAGCTTAGTTTTGGGCCTCCTAAATTCACCCCTCCACTTT.

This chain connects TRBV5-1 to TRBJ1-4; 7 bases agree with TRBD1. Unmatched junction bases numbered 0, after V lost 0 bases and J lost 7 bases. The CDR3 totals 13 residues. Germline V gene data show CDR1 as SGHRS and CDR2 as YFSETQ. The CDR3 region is CASSLDRGEKLFF. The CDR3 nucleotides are TGCGCCAGCAGCTTGGACAGGGGTGAAAAACTGTTTTTT.

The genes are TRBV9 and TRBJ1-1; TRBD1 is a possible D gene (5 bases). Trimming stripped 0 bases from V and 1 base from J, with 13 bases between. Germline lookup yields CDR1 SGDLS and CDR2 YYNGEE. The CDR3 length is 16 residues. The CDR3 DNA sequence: TGTGCCAGCAGCGTAGACCCACGGGGGGGGAACACTGAAGCTTTCTTT. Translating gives CASSVDPRGGNTEAFF.

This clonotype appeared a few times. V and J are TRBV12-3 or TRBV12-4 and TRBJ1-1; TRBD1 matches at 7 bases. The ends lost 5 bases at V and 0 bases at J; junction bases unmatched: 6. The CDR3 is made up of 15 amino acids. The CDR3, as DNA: TGTGCCAGCAGTCCCTCGACAGGGCTGAACACTGAAGCTTTCTTT. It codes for CASSPSTGLNTEAFF.

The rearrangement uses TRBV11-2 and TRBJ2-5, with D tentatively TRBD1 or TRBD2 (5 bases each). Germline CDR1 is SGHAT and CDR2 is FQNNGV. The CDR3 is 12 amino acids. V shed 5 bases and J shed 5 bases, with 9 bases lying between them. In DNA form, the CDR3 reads TGTGCCAGCAGCGGGACGTGGGAGACCCAGTACTTC. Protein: CASSGTWETQYF.

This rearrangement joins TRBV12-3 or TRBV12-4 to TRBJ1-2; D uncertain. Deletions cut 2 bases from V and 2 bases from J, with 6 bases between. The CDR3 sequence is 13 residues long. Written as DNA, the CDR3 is TGTGCCAGCAGTTTAAACACAAACTATGGCTACACCTTC. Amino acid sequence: CASSLNTNYGYTF.

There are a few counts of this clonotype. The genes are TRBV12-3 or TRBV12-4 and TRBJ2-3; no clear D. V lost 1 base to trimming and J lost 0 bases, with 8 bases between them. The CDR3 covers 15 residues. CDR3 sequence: CASSLETASTDTQYF. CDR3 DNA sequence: TGTGCCAGCAGTTTAGAGACGGCTAGCACAGATACGCAGTATTTT.

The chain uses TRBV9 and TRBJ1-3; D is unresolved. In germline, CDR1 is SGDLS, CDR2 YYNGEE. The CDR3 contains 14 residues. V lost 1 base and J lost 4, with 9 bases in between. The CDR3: CASSVRLGGNTIYF. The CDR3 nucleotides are TGTGCCAGCAGCGTACGGCTGGGAGGAAACACCATATATTTT.

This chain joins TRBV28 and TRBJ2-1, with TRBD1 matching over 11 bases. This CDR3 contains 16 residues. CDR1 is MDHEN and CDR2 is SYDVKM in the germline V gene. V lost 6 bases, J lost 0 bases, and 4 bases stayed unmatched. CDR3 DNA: TGTGCCAGCAGATGGGGGACAGGGGGCTCCTACAATGAGCAGTTCTTC. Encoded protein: CASRWGTGGSYNEQFF.

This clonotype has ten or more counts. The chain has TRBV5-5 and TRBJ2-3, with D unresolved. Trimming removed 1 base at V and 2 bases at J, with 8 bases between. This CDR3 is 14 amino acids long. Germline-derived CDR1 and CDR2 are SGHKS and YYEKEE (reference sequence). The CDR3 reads CASSLYEATDTQYF. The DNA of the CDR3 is TGTGCCAGCAGCTTGTACGAGGCCACAGATACGCAGTATTTT.